There are many counts of the clone carrying this T cell receptor (beta chain). The data belong to a study of T-cell reconstitution after alpha-beta-depleted transplantation in children. Unique molecular identifiers featured in how the TCRbeta library was prepared. A single record per CDR3 protein comes from TCRdb applying MiXCR to the PCR reads. Among fewer than 95,000 distinct CDR3 sequences listed, 9% to 15% were seen once. The specimen comprised PBMCs from the stem cell graft donor, sampled from the stem cell graft. This receptor was obtained from a human donor who donated a stem cell graft to a child with inherited bone marrow failure.

CDR3 loop: CASSSQGSSYEQYF. Here the CDR3 DNA reads TGTGCCAGCAGCTCCCAGGGGAGCTCCTACGAGCAGTACTTC. V is TRBV5-4 and J is TRBJ2-7, with D possibly matching TRBD1 (6 bases). CDR1 and CDR2 from the germline V gene are SGHNT and YYREEE (reference sequence). This CDR3 comprises 14 residues. V lost 3 bases, J lost 0 bases, and 10 bases lay in between.